This entry features one TCR beta chain sequence. Its cognate antigen is unknown. These data originate in a study of cytomegalovirus exposure and HLA in healthy donors. Overall study results and limits: It was reported in a later analysis that an Asian-associated ancestry cluster showed fewer N-insertions than the approximately 670-donor mean. Being productive about 87% or about 30% of the time was typical of most TCR beta V segments in an earlier analysis.

With 60 Vbeta and 13 Jbeta primers, the PCR was carried out. Measured with immunoSEQ multiplex PCR; TCRdb has only the in-frame clones, and not every one. The sample has some 120,000 clones, roughly 68% seen once. The germline V gene encodes CDR1 SGHTA and CDR2 FQGNSA. CDR3 length: 14 residues. Trimming took 5 bases from V and 9 from J; bases not matched to a gene: 3. Sequenced: PBMCs. V gene TRBV7-2 combines with J gene TRBJ2-2, with 13 positions matching TRBD2. The sequence came from a man aged 25 to 40 in good health and CMV-seropositive. The chain's CDR3 is CASSPTSGRRELFF. The DNA for the CDR3 is TGTGCCAGCAGCCCGACTAGCGGGAGGAGGGAGCTGTTTTTT.